Presented here are 27 T cell receptor beta chains from one specimen sequenced in a study of T-cell reconstitution after alpha-beta-depleted transplantation in children. A library of TCRbeta sequences, prepared with unique molecular identifiers, was generated. TCRdb ran MiXCR on the PCR reads and lists one entry per CDR3 protein. The profile shows some 200,000 distinct CDR3 sequences, roughly 6.8% of them singletons. The material was PBMCs from the stem cell graft donor, obtained from the stem cell graft. The source of these receptors is a human donor who donated a stem cell graft to a child with Wiskott-Aldrich syndrome.

This clonotype was recorded many times. CDR3 region: CASSPGAAAEKLFF. The CDR3 DNA reads as TGTGCCAGCTCACCGGGAGCAGCGGCTGAAAAACTGTTTTTT. This chain uses TRBV18 with TRBJ1-4, with D uncertain. This CDR3 has 14 amino acids. The germline gives CDR1 KGHSH, CDR2 LQKENI. The V end lost 3 bases, the J end lost 7 bases, and 12 bases lay between the germline ends. The variable domain in full, with the rest retrieved from reference TRBV18 and TRBJ1-4, is NAGVMQNPRHLVRRRGQEARLRCSPMKGHSHVYWYRQLPEEGLKFMVYLQKENIIDESGMPKERFSAEFPKEGPSILRIQQVVRGDSAAYFCASSPGAAAEKLFFGSGTQLSVL.

This clonotype was seen ten or more times. This chain connects TRBV14 to TRBJ2-1; the match to TRBD2 covers 10 bases. The length of the CDR3 is 18 residues. Losses at the gene ends were 1 base for V and 0 bases for J; bases not matched to a gene: 6. Germline V gene data show CDR1 as SGHDN and CDR2 as FVKESK. CDR3 bases: TGTGCCAGCAGCCAAGCCGCTAGCGGGAGAGGCTCCTACAATGAGCAGTTCTTC. It specifies CASSQAASGRGSYNEQFF.

Many counts were recorded for this clonotype. CDR3 sequence: CASRRQRLDQPQHF. CDR3 bases: TGTGCCAGCAGACGACAGAGACTCGATCAGCCCCAGCATTTT. This chain links TRBV6-5 with TRBJ1-5, with a possible D match to TRBD1 (5 bases). CDR1 MNHEY and CDR2 SVGAGI come from the germline V gene. The V and J ends lost 6 bases and 5 bases respectively, with 14 bases between them. This CDR3 is built from 14 residues.

In its sample, this clonotype was seen many times. This chain connects TRBV25-1 to TRBJ2-6; the D is unclear. Trimming pared 4 bases from V and 1 base from J, leaving 11 bases between. The CDR3 is made up of 16 amino acids. Germline V lookup: CDR1 MGHDK, CDR2 SYGVNS. The CDR3 protein is CASSAPGSSGANVLTF. The CDR3 DNA follows: TGTGCCAGCAGTGCTCCCGGGTCGTCTGGGGCCAACGTCCTGACTTTC.

Ten or more counts support this clonotype. This chain links TRBV29-1 with TRBJ1-1, with D uncertain. V was pared by 7 bases and J by 9 bases, with 12 bases between. CDR1 SQVTM and CDR2 ANQGSEA come from the germline V gene. The CDR3 runs to 10 residues. The CDR3 region has the DNA TGCAGCGCCATAGACGGAAAAGCTTTCTTT. This gives the protein CSAIDGKAFF.

The V gene is TRBV7-9, the J gene TRBJ2-7; 9 positions match TRBD1. Germline trimming cut 4 bases from V and 7 bases from J; bases unmatched to any gene: 2. Germline CDR1 and CDR2: SEHNR and FQNEAQ (reference sequence). CDR3 length: 12 amino acids. This CDR3 is CASSWTGDEQYF. The CDR3 nucleotides read TGTGCCAGCAGCTGGACAGGGGATGAGCAGTACTTC.

This clonotype appeared many times. This chain connects TRBV20-1 to TRBJ1-5, with 12 nucleotides matching TRBD1. This CDR3 is 16 amino acids long. Germline V lookup: CDR1 DFQATT, CDR2 SNEGSKA (reference sequence). The junction had 12 bases not matched to a gene; V was cut back by 5 bases and J by 7 bases. CDR3 DNA sequence: TGCAGTGCTGGAAACCCGGGACAGGGGGCTCGGCAGCCCCAGCATTTT. This gives the protein CSAGNPGQGARQPQHF.

This clonotype was picked up a small number of times. The chain combines TRBV11-3 with TRBJ2-7; 12 bases agree with TRBD1. This CDR3 contains 15 residues. V gave up 4 bases and J gave up 5 bases; unmatched junction bases: 6. Germline V gives CDR1 SGHNT, CDR2 YENEEA. The CDR3 spells CASSSRGTGGNEQYF. For the CDR3, the DNA is TGTGCCAGCAGCTCAAGGGGGACAGGGGGCAACGAGCAGTACTTC. Using reference TRBV11-3 and TRBJ2-7 for the parts outside the CDR3, the full variable domain is EAGVVQSPRYKIIEKKQPVAFWCNPISGHNTLYWYLQNLGQGPELLIRYENEEAVDDSQLPKDRFSAERLKGVDSTLKIQPAELGDSAVYLCASSSRGTGGNEQYFGPGTRLTVT.

This clonotype was observed many times. V and J are TRBV20-1 and TRBJ1-5; the D is unclear. The CDR3 is 14 residues long. Germline CDR1 and CDR2: DFQATT and SNEGSKA (reference sequence). V was cut by 4 bases and J by 0 bases, with 10 bases left in between. The CDR3 loop reads CSATLQASNQPQHF. In DNA form, the CDR3 reads TGCAGTGCTACTCTCCAGGCTAGCAATCAGCCCCAGCATTTT.

In its sample, this clonotype was seen many times. This chain uses TRBV5-1 with TRBJ2-3; the match to TRBD1 covers 10 bases. CDR3 length: 14 residues. The V and J ends lost 5 bases and 6 bases, in that order; junction bases with no gene match: 6. Germline V gives CDR1 SGHRS, CDR2 YFSETQ. CDR3 nucleotides: TGCGCCAGCAGTGCCGGGACAGGGGACGATACGCAGTATTTT. Its translation: CASSAGTGDDTQYF. Together with reference TRBV5-1 and TRBJ2-3, the CDR3 gives the full variable domain: KAGVTQTPRYLIKTRGQQVTLSCSPISGHRSVSWYQQTPGQGLQFLFEYFSETQRNKGNFPGRFSGRQFSNSRSEMNVSTLELGDSALYLCASSAGTGDDTQYFGPGTRLTVL.

This clonotype was seen more than once but under ten times. This sequence joins TRBV29-1 and TRBJ2-3; 7 bases match TRBD2. The CDR3 extends over 12 amino acids. The V gene's germline CDR1 is SQVTM and CDR2 ANQGSEA. The trim removed 3 bases at V and 10 bases at J, leaving 7 bases unmatched. The CDR3 nucleotides read TGCAGCGTTGATGGGGGGGATGTGGCGCAGTATTTT. Translation: CSVDGGDVAQYF.

V and J are TRBV5-1 and TRBJ1-5, with D unclear. V was cut by 4 bases and J by 0 bases, with 11 bases left in between. Germline V gene data show CDR1 as SGHRS and CDR2 as YFSETQ. The CDR3 is made up of 15 amino acids. CDR3 coding DNA: TGCGCCAGCAGCCTGGACGCCTCTAGCAATCAGCCCCAGCATTTT. Encoded protein: CASSLDASSNQPQHF.

This chain joins TRBV12-3 or TRBV12-4 and TRBJ1-5, with a weak D call TRBD1 (5 bases). The CDR3 spans 15 residues. Trimming took 6 bases from V and 3 from J, leaving 15 bases between them. CDR3 loop: CASSAEGTLNQPQHF. CDR3 DNA sequence: TGTGCCAGCAGCGCGGAGGGGACTCTCAATCAGCCCCAGCATTTT.

J is TRBJ2-2 and V is TRBV24-1; D assignment may be TRBD1 or TRBD2 (5 bases each). CDR3 size: 16 residues. CDR1 and CDR2 from the germline V gene are KGHDR and SFDVKD. Trimming stripped 5 bases from V and 5 bases from J, with 17 bases between. The CDR3 sequence is CATSAPGTPGTGELFF. CDR3 in DNA: TGTGCCACCAGTGCCCCCGGGACCCCCGGGACCGGGGAGCTGTTTTTT.

This clonotype was counted ten times or more. The chain is built from TRBV9 and TRBJ2-1; 8 bases are a match to TRBD2. There are 15 residues in the CDR3. J lost 3 bases, V lost 0 bases, and 2 bases had no gene match. Germline-derived CDR1 and CDR2 are SGDLS and YYNGEE. The CDR3 DNA reads as TGTGCCAGCAGCGTAGGTAGCGGGAACTACAATGAGCAGTTCTTC. It specifies CASSVGSGNYNEQFF.

This clonotype was recorded many times. The chain combines TRBV12-3 or TRBV12-4 with TRBJ2-1; TRBD1 or TRBD2 may be the D gene (7 bases each). The CDR3 runs to 16 residues. V was trimmed by 5 bases and J by 4 bases, leaving 18 bases between them. In DNA form, the CDR3 reads TGTGCCAGCAGTCTCAGGGGGGGGATACCTTACAATGAGCAGTTCTTC. Translated, it gives CASSLRGGIPYNEQFF.

In this sample, this clonotype turned up many times. The gene calls are TRBV20-1 and TRBJ1-1, with D unclear. Trimming took off 1 base at V and 1 base at J, with 10 bases between the two ends. The CDR3 is 14 amino acids. Germline V CDR1 and CDR2: DFQATT, SNEGSKA (reference sequence). CDR3 sequence (DNA): TGCAGTGCTAGAGGGACCACAGCGAACACTGAAGCTTTCTTT. Its translation: CSARGTTANTEAFF.

This clonotype was counted at least ten times. The V gene is TRBV12-3 or TRBV12-4, the J gene TRBJ2-5; D gene uncertain. The CDR3 spans 14 residues. The germline V and J ends were trimmed by 3 bases and 3 bases, with 11 bases remaining between them. In DNA, the CDR3 is TGTGCCAGCAGTTTCCGTCACTCGAAAGAGACCCAGTACTTC. Encoded protein: CASSFRHSKETQYF.

This clonotype was counted ten times or more. The rearrangement links TRBV6-1 to TRBJ1-5; D not certain. Trimming cost V 3 bases and J 0 bases, with 6 bases left between them. The CDR3 has 14 amino acids. The germline V gene has CDR1 MNHNS and CDR2 SASEGT. For the CDR3, the DNA is TGTGCCAGCAGTGACAGTCATAGCAATCAGCCCCAGCATTTT. Protein product: CASSDSHSNQPQHF.

The chain uses TRBV3-1 and TRBJ2-7; 9 bases are a match to TRBD1. J lost 7 bases, V lost 4 bases, and 14 bases had no gene match. The germline CDR1 and CDR2 sequences are LGHDT and YNNKEL (reference sequence). The CDR3 extends over 16 amino acids. The CDR3 loop is CASSPHRDRALQEQYF. CDR3 in DNA: TGTGCCAGCAGCCCCCACCGGGACAGGGCCCTACAAGAGCAGTACTTC.

This rearrangement joins TRBV30 to TRBJ2-7; 8 positions match TRBD2. V gave up 0 bases and J gave up 2 bases; unmatched junction bases: 6. The CDR3 covers 15 residues. Per the germline V gene, CDR1 is GTSNPN and CDR2 is SVGIG (reference sequence). CDR3 coding DNA: TGTGCCTGGAGTGTTTCGGCGGGAGGACCCTACGAGCAGTACTTC. This translates into CAWSVSAGGPYEQYF. The whole variable domain, remainder taken from reference TRBV30 and TRBJ2-7, is SQTIHQWPATLVQPVGSPLSLECTVEGTSNPNLYWYRQAAGRGLQLLFYSVGIGQISSEVPQNLSASRPQDRQFILSSKKLLLSDSGFYLCAWSVSAGGPYEQYFGPGTRLTVT.

Remarks on this clonotype: This may arise from a read error, as a much more abundant clone is one base away. The CDR3 DNA is TGTGACAGCTGTACCGGGACTAGGGTGGCCGGGGAGCTGTTTTTT. The encoded protein is CDSCTGTRVAGELFF. V gene TRBV6-1 combines with J gene TRBJ2-2; 8 bases agree with TRBD2. Germline V gene sequence: CDR1 MNHNS, CDR2 SASEGT. The CDR3 spans 15 residues.

This clonotype was seen at least ten times. The chain couples TRBV12-3 or TRBV12-4 to TRBJ2-5; possibly TRBD1 for D (5 bases). This CDR3 spans 14 amino acids. V was pared by 2 bases and J by 7 bases, with 14 bases between. The DNA for the CDR3 is TGTGCCAGCAGTTTACCAGGGAAGGGTGTGACCCAGTACTTC. Amino acid sequence: CASSLPGKGVTQYF.

Only a few counts were recorded for this clonotype. The gene calls are TRBV25-1 and TRBJ2-5; D is unresolved. V lost 3 bases to trimming and J lost 5 bases, with 7 bases between them. The CDR3 loop spans 12 amino acids. Germline CDR1 MGHDK, CDR2 SYGVNS. CDR3 bases: TGTGCCAGCAGTGAGGGCGGCGAGACCCAGTACTTC. Translation: CASSEGGETQYF.

The CDR3 region is CAWNSGGYTF. The CDR3, as DNA: TGTGCCTGGAACTCCGGTGGCTACACCTTC. J is TRBJ1-2 and V is TRBV30; D gene uncertain. Germline values: CDR1 GTSNPN, CDR2 SVGIG (reference sequence). V shed 4 bases and J shed 7 bases, with 7 bases lying between them. The CDR3 is 10 residues long.

This clonotype was seen at least ten times. V and J are TRBV20-1 and TRBJ2-5; D may be TRBD1 (6 bases). CDR1 is DFQATT and CDR2 is SNEGSKA in the germline V gene (reference sequence). Trimming removed 4 bases from V and 0 bases from J, with 12 bases in between. This CDR3 is 14 amino acids long. The CDR3 is CSAIIGQNQETQYF. CDR3 bases: TGCAGTGCTATAATCGGACAGAACCAAGAGACCCAGTACTTC.

This clonotype was found many times. The chain joins TRBV6-5 to TRBJ2-2; 10 bases line up with TRBD2. V was pared by 0 bases and J by 7 bases, with 8 bases of the junction left unmatched. CDR1 and CDR2 from the germline V gene are MNHEY and SVGAGI. The CDR3 covers 17 residues. In DNA, the CDR3 is TGTGCCAGCAGTTACTCCAGCGGGAGGGCCGTTAGCGGGGAGCTGTTTTTT. Its translation: CASSYSSGRAVSGELFF.